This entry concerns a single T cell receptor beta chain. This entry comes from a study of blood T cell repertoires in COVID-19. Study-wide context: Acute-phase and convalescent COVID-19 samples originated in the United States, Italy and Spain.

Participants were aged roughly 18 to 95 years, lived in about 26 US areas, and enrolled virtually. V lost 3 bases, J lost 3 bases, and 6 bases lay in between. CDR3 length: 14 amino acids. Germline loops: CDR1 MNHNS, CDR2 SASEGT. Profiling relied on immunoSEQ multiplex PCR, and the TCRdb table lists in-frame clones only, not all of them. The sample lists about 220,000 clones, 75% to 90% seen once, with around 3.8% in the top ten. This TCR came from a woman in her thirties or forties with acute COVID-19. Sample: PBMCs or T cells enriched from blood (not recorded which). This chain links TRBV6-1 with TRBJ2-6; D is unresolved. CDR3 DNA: TGTGCCAGCAGTGATACTGATGGGGCCAACGTCCTGACTTTC. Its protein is CASSDTDGANVLTF.